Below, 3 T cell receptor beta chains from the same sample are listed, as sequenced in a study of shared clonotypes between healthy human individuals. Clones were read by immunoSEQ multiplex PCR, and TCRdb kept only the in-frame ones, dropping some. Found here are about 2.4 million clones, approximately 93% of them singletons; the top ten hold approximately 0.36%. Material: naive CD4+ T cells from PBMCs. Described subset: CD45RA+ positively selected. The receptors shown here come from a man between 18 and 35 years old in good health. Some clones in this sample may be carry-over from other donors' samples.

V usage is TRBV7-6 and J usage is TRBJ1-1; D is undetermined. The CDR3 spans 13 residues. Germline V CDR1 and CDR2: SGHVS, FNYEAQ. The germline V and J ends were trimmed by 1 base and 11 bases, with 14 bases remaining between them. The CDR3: CASSLGPEGEAFF. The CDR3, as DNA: TGTGCCAGCAGCTTAGGGCCTGAGGGTGAGGCTTTCTTT.

The CDR3 DNA sequence: TGTGCCAGCCGGGGAAGGGGGAGGGCCTACAATGAGCAGTTCTTC. Its protein is CASRGRGRAYNEQFF. The V and J genes are TRBV28 and TRBJ2-1; TRBD2 might be the D (7 bases). Germline V CDR1 and CDR2: MDHEN, SYDVKM. V lost 8 bases, J lost 2 bases, and 16 bases lay in between. The CDR3 loop spans 15 amino acids.

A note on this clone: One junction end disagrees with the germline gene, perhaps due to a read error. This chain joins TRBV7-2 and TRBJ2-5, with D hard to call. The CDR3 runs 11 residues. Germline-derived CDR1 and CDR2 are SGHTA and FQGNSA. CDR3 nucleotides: TGTGCCAGCAGGACGCAAGAAACCCAGTACTTC. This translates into CASRTQETQYF. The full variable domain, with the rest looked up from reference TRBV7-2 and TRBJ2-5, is GAGVSQSPSNKVTEKGKDVELRCDPISGHTALYWYRQSLGQGLEFLIYFQGNSAPDKSGLPSDRFSAERTGGSVSTLTIQRTQQEDSAVYLCASRTQETQYFGPGTRLLVL.